This T cell receptor beta chain was recorded in a study of blood T cell repertoires in COVID-19. Study background: The United States, Italy and Spain supplied acute and convalescent COVID-19 samples.

In the original workflow: How many nucleated cells were present was estimated from reference gene primer amplification. Data came from immunoSEQ multiplex PCR; TCRdb stores just in-frame clones and leaves some out. D and trimming were read from the DNA, whereas the V and J calls and clone size are those reported in that table. The repertoire holds approximately 500,000 clones, with roughly 89% as singletons. The germline gives CDR1 SGHRS, CDR2 YFSETQ. CDR3 length: 15 amino acids. Trimming at V came to 5 bases and at J to 0 bases, leaving 8 bases not matched to a gene. The sequence derives from a young man with COVID-19, enrolled during active disease. This chain connects TRBV5-1 to TRBJ2-7; 7 nucleotides line up with TRBD1. The sample taken for sequencing was peripheral blood. CDR3 nucleotides: TGCGCCAGCAGAAGTTCGGGGACAGACTCCTACGAGCAGTACTTC. Its protein is CASRSSGTDSYEQYF.